The entry below gives a single TCR beta chain sequence along with its context. The data were obtained in a study of blood T cell repertoires in COVID-19. Whole-study context: The study drew acute and convalescent COVID-19 samples from the United States, Italy and Spain.

Sequenced by immunoSEQ multiplex PCR; TCRdb stores in-frame clones only, minus some. The table lists a few hundred thousand clones, approximately 78% of them singletons. This CDR3 has 21 amino acids. The V end was cut by 1 base, the J end by 1 base, with 28 bases between. Germline-derived CDR1 and CDR2 are MNHEY and SVGEGT. The sequence derives from a woman between 18 and 29 years old with acute or convalescent COVID-19. Sequences were obtained from peripheral blood. The V call is TRBV6-2 or TRBV6-3, the J call TRBJ2-5; tentatively, D is TRBD2 (6 bases). CDR3: CASSYWGSGLLGPWCQETQYF. The CDR3 DNA sequence: TGTGCCAGCAGTTACTGGGGCTCGGGACTCCTTGGGCCGTGGTGCCAAGAGACCCAGTACTTC.